One and the same sample provided the 18 T cell receptor beta chains below, sequenced in a study of TIL therapy for anti-PD-1-resistant metastatic lung cancer (dated by TCRdb to about 2021). The immunoSEQ v3 hsTCRB kit was used to amplify TCR beta CDR3 regions from genomic DNA through bias-controlled multiplex PCR. The table comes from immuneACCESS by way of TCRdb, which keeps in-frame sequences with V and J called. Part of the clones is missing from these tables; in studies checked, under half for an unresolved V gene and the rest for unknown reasons. The sample has roughly 54,000 clones on record, 87% of them singletons. Of the sample, roughly 2.6% is held by the ten largest clones. The time point label of this sample denotes: pre-treatment sample, taken before nivolumab and TIL therapy. The specimen was blood, collected at baseline. Source of these receptors: a person aged 25-85 years with non-small cell lung cancer.

This clone occurred a few times. The chain employs TRBV10-3 and TRBJ2-2; 10 nucleotides line up with TRBD2. J gave up 1 base and V 8 bases, and 1 base lay outside the gene matches. CDR1 is ENHRY, CDR2 SYGVKD, per germline. CDR3 length: 14 residues. The DNA of the CDR3 is TGTGCCATCTGGACTAGCGGGAACACCGGGGAGCTGTTTTTT. Amino acid sequence: CAIWTSGNTGELFF.

J is TRBJ2-6 and V is TRBV10-3, with D possibly matching TRBD2 (6 bases). With 0 bases removed from V and 2 bases from J, the gap between germline ends came to 11 bases. CDR1 is ENHRY, CDR2 SYGVKD, per germline. The CDR3 loop spans 17 amino acids. The CDR3 DNA is TGTGCCATCAGTGAGTCCTCGGGAGAACCTGGGGCCAACGTCCTGACTTTC. Translating gives CAISESSGEPGANVLTF.

This chain links TRBV19 with TRBJ1-5; D call uncertain. V lost 2 bases and J lost 2, with 10 bases in between. Germline V CDR1 and CDR2: LNHDA, SQIVND (reference sequence). The CDR3 loop spans 15 amino acids. The CDR3, as DNA: TGTGCCAGTAGTATACAACTAGTGGGCAATCAGCCCCAGCATTTT. Encoded protein: CASSIQLVGNQPQHF.

In nucleotides, the CDR3 is TGTGCCACCAGGGAAGGCCAGGAGGGCAATCAGCCCCAGCATTTT. This encodes CATREGQEGNQPQHF. J is TRBJ1-5 and V is TRBV24-1; D gene uncertain. This CDR3 is 15 amino acids long. Germline V gene lookup returns CDR1 KGHDR and CDR2 SFDVKD. The V gene lost 7 bases and the J gene lost 2 bases, with 14 bases spanning the gap.

The chain joins TRBV5-1 to TRBJ2-1, with unresolved D. CDR3 length: 15 amino acids. CDR1 is SGHRS and CDR2 is YFSETQ in the germline V gene. V was clipped by 3 bases and J by 0 bases, with 10 bases between them. Here the CDR3 reads CASSSDGYSYNEQFF. The CDR3 DNA reads as TGCGCCAGCAGCTCGGACGGATACTCCTACAATGAGCAGTTCTTC.

V is TRBV9 and J is TRBJ2-7; 9 bases fit TRBD1. CDR3 length: 15 amino acids. CDR1 is SGDLS, CDR2 YYNGEE, per germline. Losses at the gene ends were 4 bases for V and 2 bases for J; bases not matched to a gene: 7. The CDR3 protein is CASSRTGGATYEQYF. For the CDR3, the DNA is TGTGCCAGCAGCAGAACAGGGGGCGCTACCTACGAGCAGTACTTC.

The rearrangement links TRBV5-1 to TRBJ1-3; D is perhaps TRBD1 (6 bases). Trimming removed 0 bases at V and 2 bases at J, with 9 bases between. The CDR3 is 15 residues long. The germline gives CDR1 SGHRS, CDR2 YFSETQ. Written as DNA, the CDR3 is TGCGCCAGCAGCTTGGAGGGGGGCACTGGAAACACCATATATTTT. It encodes CASSLEGGTGNTIYF.

V is TRBV6-5 and J is TRBJ2-7; 8 bases align to TRBD2. The CDR3 extends over 13 amino acids. Germline CDR1 MNHEY, CDR2 SVGAGI. Unmatched junction bases numbered 6, after V lost 6 bases and J lost 5 bases. The CDR3 coding sequence is TGTGCCAGCAGCGTTAGAGCGGGGGACGAGCAGTACTTC. Residues: CASSVRAGDEQYF.

The chain couples TRBV13 to TRBJ2-1; TRBD1 matches at 7 bases. The germline gives CDR1 PRHDT, CDR2 FYEKMQ (reference sequence). CDR3 length equals 14 residues. The trim removed 3 bases at V and 5 bases at J, leaving 4 bases unmatched. The DNA for the CDR3 is TGTGCCAGCAGCTTGGGACAGTTAAACAATGAGCAGTTCTTC. Its protein product is CASSLGQLNNEQFF.

V usage is TRBV28 and J usage is TRBJ1-4, with D maybe TRBD1 (5 bases). The V end lost 6 bases, the J end lost 2 bases, and 13 bases lay between the germline ends. Looked up from germline, CDR1 is MDHEN and CDR2 is SYDVKM. The CDR3 covers 15 residues. CDR3 loop: CASSTPRGTNEKLFF. The CDR3 DNA reads as TGTGCCAGCAGCACCCCCCGGGGGACTAATGAAAAACTGTTTTTT.

The chain employs TRBV6-1 and TRBJ1-2; no clear D gene. CDR1 and CDR2 from the germline V gene are MNHNS and SASEGT. V was trimmed by 1 base and J by 4 bases, leaving 10 bases between them. The CDR3 is 14 amino acids. CDR3 in DNA: TGTGCCAGCAGTGAAGTGGCAGGTGCCTATGGCTACACCTTC. It translates to CASSEVAGAYGYTF.

The gene calls are TRBV10-1 and TRBJ2-3; D is ambiguous. Germline loops: CDR1 WNHNN, CDR2 SYGVQD (reference sequence). The CDR3 length is 14 residues. The germline V and J ends were trimmed by 1 base and 8 bases, with 13 bases remaining between them. The CDR3 protein is CASSELPSRGTQYF. CDR3 coding DNA: TGCGCCAGCAGTGAGTTACCAAGCCGTGGTACGCAGTATTTT.

The V call is TRBV11-1, the J call TRBJ2-1, with TRBD2 matching over 9 bases. CDR3 size: 15 residues. With V trimmed by 1 base and J by 6 bases, 4 bases remained unmatched. CDR1 is SGHAT, CDR2 FQDESV, per germline (reference sequence). CDR3 sequence reads: CASSLGTSEGNEQFF. The CDR3 nucleotides read TGTGCCAGCAGCTTAGGGACTAGCGAGGGCAATGAGCAGTTCTTC.

This chain connects TRBV30 to TRBJ1-2; D is ambiguous. Germline V gene lookup returns CDR1 GTSNPN and CDR2 SVGIG (reference sequence). The germline V and J ends were trimmed by 0 bases and 7 bases, with 6 bases remaining between them. This CDR3 is built from 11 residues. The CDR3 here is CAWSVQGGYTF. Here the CDR3 DNA reads TGTGCCTGGAGTGTACAAGGTGGCTACACCTTC. Full variable domain (outside the CDR3, taken from reference TRBV30 and TRBJ1-2): SQTIHQWPATLVQPVGSPLSLECTVEGTSNPNLYWYRQAAGRGLQLLFYSVGIGQISSEVPQNLSASRPQDRQFILSSKKLLLSDSGFYLCAWSVQGGYTFGSGTRLTVV.

The chain is built from TRBV24-1 and TRBJ1-2; 8 positions agree with TRBD1. CDR1 KGHDR and CDR2 SFDVKD come from the germline V gene. This CDR3 spans 14 amino acids. Germline trimming cut 2 bases from V and 9 bases from J; bases unmatched to any gene: 7. The CDR3 reads CATSDSRGPLSYTF. The CDR3 nucleotides read TGTGCCACCAGTGATTCCAGGGGGCCGCTGAGCTACACCTTC.

The gene calls are TRBV2 and TRBJ2-6; D is possibly TRBD1 (6 bases). Trimming took off 3 bases at V and 0 bases at J, with 15 bases between the two ends. The CDR3 loop spans 18 amino acids. The germline V gene encodes CDR1 SNHLY and CDR2 FYNNEI. The CDR3 protein is CASSEVDRDYSGANVLTF. DNA for the CDR3: TGTGCCAGCAGTGAGGTGGACAGAGACTACTCTGGGGCCAACGTCCTGACTTTC.

The table lists this clone with a few counts. V usage is TRBV3-1 (or the pseudogene TRBV3-2) and J usage is TRBJ1-1, with no clear D. This CDR3 has 14 amino acids. CDR1 is LGHDT, CDR2 YNNKEL, per germline (reference sequence). V dropped 4 bases and J dropped 8 bases, with 17 bases sitting between them. The CDR3 spells CASSPNIGLQEAFF. As DNA, the CDR3 is TGTGCCAGCAGCCCCAATATCGGGCTCCAAGAAGCTTTCTTT.

The chain links TRBV5-8 to TRBJ2-7, with 13 bases fitting TRBD2. The CDR3 has 17 residues. Germline loops: CDR1 SGHTS, CDR2 YDEGEE. Trimming removed 6 bases from V and 7 bases from J; junction bases left unmatched: 16. This CDR3 is CASTRTSGSTILGEQYF. The CDR3 nucleotides read TGTGCCAGCACTAGGACTAGCGGGAGCACCATACTGGGGGAGCAGTACTTC. Together with reference TRBV5-8 and TRBJ2-7, the CDR3 gives the full variable domain: EAGVTQSPTHLIKTRGQQATLRCSPISGHTSVYWYQQALGLGLQFLLWYDEGEERNRGNFPPRFSGRQFPNYSSELNVNALELEDSALYLCASTRTSGSTILGEQYFGPGTRLTVT.